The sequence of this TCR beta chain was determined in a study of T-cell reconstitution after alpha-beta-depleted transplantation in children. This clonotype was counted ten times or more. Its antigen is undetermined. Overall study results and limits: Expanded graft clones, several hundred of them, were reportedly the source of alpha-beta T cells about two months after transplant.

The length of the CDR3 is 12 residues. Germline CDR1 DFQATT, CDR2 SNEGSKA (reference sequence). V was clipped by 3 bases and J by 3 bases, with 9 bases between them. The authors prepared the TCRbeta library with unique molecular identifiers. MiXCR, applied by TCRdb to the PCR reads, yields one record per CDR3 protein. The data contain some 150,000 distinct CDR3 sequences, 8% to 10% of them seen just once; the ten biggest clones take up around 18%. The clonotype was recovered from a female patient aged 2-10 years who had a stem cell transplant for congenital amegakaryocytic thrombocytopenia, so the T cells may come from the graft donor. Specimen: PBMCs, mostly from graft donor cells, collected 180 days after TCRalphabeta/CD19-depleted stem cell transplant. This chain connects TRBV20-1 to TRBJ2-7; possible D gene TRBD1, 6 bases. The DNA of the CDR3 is TGCAGTGCTAGTGCCAGGGGCTACGAGCAGTACTTC. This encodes CSASARGYEQYF.